This is a list of T cell receptor beta chains from one sample in a study of cytomegalovirus exposure and HLA in healthy donors. The table came from immunoSEQ multiplex PCR; TCRdb's copy has only in-frame clones and leaves some out. The data hold 120,000 or so clones, with over 65% observed a single time. The material sequenced was PBMCs. These receptors were collected from a man aged 35 to 55 in good health and CMV-seropositive. CDR3s include the opening cysteine and the closing phenylalanine or tryptophan. The D gene is left open where the match is weak. A row's size may be missing; if present it is once, few, many or a size class.

>TRBJ1-1|TRBV19|TRBD1|-
TGTGCCAGTAGTACCGACCGAGGGGGCAGGGAAGCTTTCTTT
CASSTDRGGREAFF
>TRBJ2-2|TRBV5-1|TRBD1|-
TGCGCCAGCAGCTTGGCGGGGACAGCGAACACCGGGGAGCTGTTTTTT
CASSLAGTANTGELFF
>TRBJ2-6|TRBV19|-|few
TGTGCCAGTAGGAGCTCTGGGGCCAACGTCCTGACTTTC
CASRSSGANVLTF
>TRBJ1-1|TRBV5-6|TRBD1|-
TGTGCCAGCAGCTTTACAGGGGCTCCTGGAGCTTTCTTT
CASSFTGAPGAFF
>TRBJ2-5|TRBV25-1|-|-
TGTGCCAGCAGTGAAGGGGGGGCAGTGCAAGAGACCCAGTACTTC
CASSEGGAVQETQYF
>TRBJ2-1|TRBV9|TRBD2|-
TGTGCCAGCAGCGGTACCGGGACTAGCAGAAATGAGCAGTTCTTC
CASSGTGTSRNEQFF
>TRBJ2-5|TRBV27|-|-
TGTGCCAGCAGCCCGGCGGGTTACCAAGAGACCCAGTACTTC
CASSPAGYQETQYF
>TRBJ1-2|TRBV9|-|-
TGTGCCAGCAGCTCGCCAGGGACTCCCGCCCTCTATGGCTACACCTTC
CASSSPGTPALYGYTF
>TRBJ1-1|TRBV19|-|-
TGTGCCAGTAGTCTCCAGTGGAACACTGAAGCTTTCTTT
CASSLQWNTEAFF
>TRBJ1-1|TRBV5-1|TRBD1|-
TGCGCCAGCAGCTCGGATCCCGGGACAGGGGAGTCGGCTTTCTTT
CASSSDPGTGESAFF
>TRBJ2-7|TRBV5-1|-|-
TGCGCCAGCAGCTTGGAACAGGTGTTCTACGAGCAGTACTTC
CASSLEQVFYEQYF
>TRBJ1-1|TRBV30|TRBD1|-
TGTGCCTGGGGGACAGGGGGGAACACTGAAGCTTTCTTT
CAWGTGGNTEAFF
>TRBJ1-1|TRBV28|TRBD1|-
TGTGCCAGCAGGGGCGGACAGGGATTACAGGGAGGTGAAGCTTTCTTT
CASRGGQGLQGGEAFF
>TRBJ2-7|TRBV7-9|-|-
TGTGCCAGCAGCTGGGGGGACAGTACCTACGAGCAGTACTTC
CASSWGDSTYEQYF
>TRBJ2-5|TRBV18|-|few
TGTGCCAGCCGCGACGGGGTCGAAGAGACCCAGTACTTC
CASRDGVEETQYF
>TRBJ1-2|TRBV5-1|-|-
TGCGCCAGCAGCTTGATGACAGGCGCAACGTATGGCTACACCTTC
CASSLMTGATYGYTF
>TRBJ2-7|TRBV27|TRBD1|-
TGTGCCAGCAGTGACAAAGGGACAGGAGCCTACGAGCAGTACTTC
CASSDKGTGAYEQYF
>TRBJ2-1|TRBV5-8|TRBD2|-
TGTGCCAGCAGCTCGGGACTAGTGGGGCAGCATGAGCAGTTCTTC
CASSSGLVGQHEQFF
>TRBJ2-1|TRBV6-5|TRBD1|-
TGTGCCAGCAGCTCTCTAGACAGGGGTTACAATGAGCAGTTCTTC
CASSSLDRGYNEQFF
>TRBJ2-6|TRBV5-1|-|-
TGCGCCAGCAGCTTGGCAGGGATCTCTGGGGCCAACGTCCTGACTTTC
CASSLAGISGANVLTF
>TRBJ1-2|TRBV5-4|-|-
TGTGCCAGCAGCGTGTACCGGGACAAGGACTATGGCTACACCTTC
CASSVYRDKDYGYTF
>TRBJ1-2|TRBV7-9|TRBD1|-
TGTGCCAGCAGCTTAGAGGAGGGGGCGGCTGACTACACCTTC
CASSLEEGAADYTF
>TRBJ1-5|TRBV19|-|-
TGTGCCAGTAGCCCAGGGGTGAGTCAGCCCCAGCATTTT
CASSPGVSQPQHF
>TRBJ2-5|TRBV5-6|TRBD2|-
TGTGCCAGCAGCTTGGTCCTAGCGGGAGGGTACCAAGAGACCCAGTACTTC
CASSLVLAGGYQETQYF
>TRBJ1-2|TRBV7-2|TRBD1|few
TGTGCCAGCAGTCTAGCGACAGGGGGCGACTATGGCTACACCTTC
CASSLATGGDYGYTF
>TRBJ2-5|TRBV6-1|-|-
TGTGCCAGCAGGGCCCTAGTTGGGGGCCGGGAGACCCAGTACTTC
CASRALVGGRETQYF
>TRBJ1-5|TRBV15|-|-
TGTGCCACCAGCAGACAGAGCAATCAGCCCCAGCATTTT
CATSRQSNQPQHF
>TRBJ2-7|TRBV29-1|-|-
TGCAGCGTTGAAGGCGGGCCAACCTACGAGCAGTACTTC
CSVEGGPTYEQYF